This T cell receptor beta chain emerged from a study of cytomegalovirus exposure and HLA in healthy donors. Study findings and constraints: Later analysis revealed greater clonal expansion in HLA-associated TCR beta chains than in equally common others. Most subjects' HLA-A and HLA-B alleles were reportedly predicted from TCR beta sequences. Whilst most TCR sequences proved rare, a subset of public TCRs occurred across many donors. Highly shared variants forming one cluster were likely a sequencing artifact.

With regard to this clone: Its target is not known.

In the PCR, 60 Vbeta and 13 Jbeta primers were used. TCRdb's copy holds only in-frame clones and misses some; the assay was immunoSEQ multiplex PCR. Here the sample spans approximately 130,000 clones, about 81% being singletons. CDR3 length: 14 residues. Germline loops: CDR1 SGHKS, CDR2 YYEKEE (reference sequence). V was trimmed by 5 bases and J by 9 bases, leaving 15 bases between them. This clonotype was obtained from a woman between 45 and 60 years old in good health and CMV-seropositive. Sequencing was done on a sample of PBMCs. The genes are TRBV5-5 and TRBJ1-6, with D possibly being TRBD1 (6 bases). CDR3 sequence: CASSPGQQGSPLHF. The DNA of the CDR3 is TGTGCCAGCAGTCCCGGACAGCAGGGTTCACCCCTCCACTTT.